This TCR beta chain comes out of a study of T cells in Graves' hyperthyroidism and ophthalmopathy. Overall study context: Initial diagnosis, before any treatment, was when peripheral blood was collected.

The CDR3 runs 15 residues. Germline V gene lookup returns CDR1 SGHTA and CDR2 FQGNSA. With V trimmed by 0 bases and J by 4 bases, 5 bases remained unmatched. With a duration under 2 months, the hyperthyroidism was newly diagnosed in patients aged 18 to 65. Using RNA transcripts as the source, TCR beta CDR3 regions were amplified. Using the HTBI primer set, a first-round RT-PCR was run on the TCR CDR3. MiXCR, run by TCRdb on the multiplex PCR reads, gives a single entry per CDR3 protein. The profile shows about 160,000 distinct CDR3 sequences, 9.4% of them singletons. This clonotype was seen repeatedly, ten times or more.

The clonotype was recovered from a woman in her late teens or twenties with Graves' hyperthyroidism that later progressed to Graves' ophthalmopathy. The J gene is TRBJ2-7, the V gene TRBV7-2, with 8 bases fitting TRBD2. What was sequenced was blood. The CDR3 sequence is CASSLAAGGIYEQYF. In DNA form, the CDR3 reads TGTGCCAGCAGCTTAGCGGCGGGGGGTATTTACGAGCAGTACTTC.